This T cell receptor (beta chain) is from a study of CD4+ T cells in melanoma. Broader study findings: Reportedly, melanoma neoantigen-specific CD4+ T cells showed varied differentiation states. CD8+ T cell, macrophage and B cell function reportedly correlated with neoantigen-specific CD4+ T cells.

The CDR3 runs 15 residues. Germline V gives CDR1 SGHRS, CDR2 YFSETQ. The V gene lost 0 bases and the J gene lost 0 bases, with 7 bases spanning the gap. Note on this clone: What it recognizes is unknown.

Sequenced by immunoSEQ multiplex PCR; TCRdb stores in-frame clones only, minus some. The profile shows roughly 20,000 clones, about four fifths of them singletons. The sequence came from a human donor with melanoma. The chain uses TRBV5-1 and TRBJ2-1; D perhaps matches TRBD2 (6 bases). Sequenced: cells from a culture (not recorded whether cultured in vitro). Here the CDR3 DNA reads TGCGCCAGCAGCTTGGGGGACTTCTCCTACAATGAGCAGTTCTTC. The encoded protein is CASSLGDFSYNEQFF.